This T cell receptor (beta chain) originates from a study of cytomegalovirus exposure and HLA in healthy donors. Both 60 Vbeta primers and 13 Jbeta primers went into the PCR. TCRdb's table, derived via immunoSEQ multiplex PCR, lists solely in-frame clones and lacks some. The sample includes roughly 140,000 clones, around 65% of them seen just once. Study-wide points: Later work found most CMV-associated TCR beta chains apparently HLA-restricted. Across HLA loci, a later analysis found differing TCR association rates, with DRB1 most and HLA-C fewest. In a later analysis, TCR beta V- and J-gene trimming showed a link to a missense DCLRE1C variant. Per published reports, the classifier diagnosed cytomegalovirus status with high specificity and sensitivity.

The CDR3 totals 13 residues. In germline, CDR1 is WNHNN, CDR2 SYGVQD (reference sequence). A note on this clone: What it recognizes is unknown. One junction end does not reproduce the germline sequence, and a read error may be involved.

This TCR was recovered from a woman aged 25 to 39 in good health and CMV-seropositive. Sequenced sample: PBMCs. The rearrangement joins TRBV10-1 to TRBJ2-3, with TRBD1 matching over 8 bases. The CDR3 reads CASKAGGTDTQYF. DNA for the CDR3: TGCGCCAGCAAGGCAGGGGGCACGGATACGCAGTATTTT.